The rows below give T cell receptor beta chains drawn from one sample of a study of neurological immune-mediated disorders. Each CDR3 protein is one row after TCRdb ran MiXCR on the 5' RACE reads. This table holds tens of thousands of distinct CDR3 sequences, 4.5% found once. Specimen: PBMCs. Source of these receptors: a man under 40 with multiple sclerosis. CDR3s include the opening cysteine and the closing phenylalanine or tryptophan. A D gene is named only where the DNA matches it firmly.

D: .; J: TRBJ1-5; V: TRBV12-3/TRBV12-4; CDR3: CASSPKSGNQPQHF
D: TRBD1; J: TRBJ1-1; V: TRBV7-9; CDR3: CASSLADRGLTEAFF
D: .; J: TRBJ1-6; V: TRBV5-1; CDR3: CASRGPGEGSPLHF
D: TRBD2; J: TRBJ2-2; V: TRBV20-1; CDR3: CSARAGGSTGELFF
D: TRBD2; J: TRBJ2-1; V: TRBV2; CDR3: CASRGTSGGRSYNEQFF
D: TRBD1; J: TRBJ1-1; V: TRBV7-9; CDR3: CASSWRQGGTEAFF
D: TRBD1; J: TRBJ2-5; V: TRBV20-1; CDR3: CSARTGQSQETQYF
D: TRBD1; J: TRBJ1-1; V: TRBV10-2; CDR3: CASARQGANTEAFF
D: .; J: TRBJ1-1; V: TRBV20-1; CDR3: CSATSLFGRGEAFF
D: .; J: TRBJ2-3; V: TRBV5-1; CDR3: CASSLGAGKDTQYF
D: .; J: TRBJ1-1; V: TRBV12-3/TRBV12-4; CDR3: CASRIRSGTEAFF
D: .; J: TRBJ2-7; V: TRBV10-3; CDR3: CAISEGPTLSYEQYF
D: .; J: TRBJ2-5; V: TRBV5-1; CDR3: CASSFVNTYQETQYF
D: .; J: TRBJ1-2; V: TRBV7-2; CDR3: CASSLDLPDRYGYTF
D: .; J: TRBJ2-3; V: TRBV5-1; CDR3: CASSLVPTDTQYF
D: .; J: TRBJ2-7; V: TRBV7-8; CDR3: CASSLEVGQQYF
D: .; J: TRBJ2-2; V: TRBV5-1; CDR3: CASNEGHPNTGELFF
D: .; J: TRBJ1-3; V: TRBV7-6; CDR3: CASSLEGGRASGNTIYF
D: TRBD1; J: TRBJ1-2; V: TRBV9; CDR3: CASSVVGTGPGYTF
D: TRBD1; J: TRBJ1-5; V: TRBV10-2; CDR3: CASSRDRGSNQPQHF
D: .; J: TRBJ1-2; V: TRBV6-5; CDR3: CASSYSGRSTLGDGYTF
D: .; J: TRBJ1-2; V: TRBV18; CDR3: CASSPISAGFGDGYTF
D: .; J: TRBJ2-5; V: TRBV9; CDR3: CASSVLGGGLETQYF
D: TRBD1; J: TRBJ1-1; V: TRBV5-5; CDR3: CASSLMTQGGTEAFF
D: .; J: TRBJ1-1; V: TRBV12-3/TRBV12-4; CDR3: CASSRIDGHSEAFF
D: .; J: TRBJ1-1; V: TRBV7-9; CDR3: CASSSQGIEIEAFF
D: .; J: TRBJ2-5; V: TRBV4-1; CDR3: CASSQEYEGTETQYF
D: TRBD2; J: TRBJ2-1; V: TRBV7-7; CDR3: CASSFSGDRDEQFF
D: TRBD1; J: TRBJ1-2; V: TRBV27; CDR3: CASSTGQGITF
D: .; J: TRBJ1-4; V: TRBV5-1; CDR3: CASSLTRAEKLFF
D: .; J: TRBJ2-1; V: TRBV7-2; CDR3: CARSLARRTNRVNEQFF
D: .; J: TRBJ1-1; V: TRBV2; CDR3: CASSVRGTEAFF
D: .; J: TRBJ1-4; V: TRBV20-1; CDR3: CSATGTSNEKLFF